This entry lists 15 T cell receptor beta chains sequenced from one sample in a study of T cells after yellow fever vaccination. TCRdb used MiXCR to reprocess the 5' RACE reads, holding one entry per CDR3 protein. Among some 170,000 distinct CDR3 sequences listed, approximately 9.7% were seen once. Sequencing was performed on CD8+ T cells sorted from PBMCs, taken 45 days after the yellow fever booster vaccination. The receptors were sampled from a man aged 18 to 29 who received the YFV17D yellow fever vaccine.

The chain is built from TRBV27 and TRBJ2-1; 7 bases line up with TRBD2. V shed 2 bases, J shed 5 bases, and the junction held 3 bases outside the gene matches. Germline V gene data show CDR1 as MNHEY and CDR2 as SMNVEV (reference sequence). The CDR3 sequence is 14 residues long. For the CDR3, the DNA is TGTGCCAGCAGTTTACCGGGGGGAAACAATGAGCAGTTCTTC. Amino acid sequence: CASSLPGGNNEQFF.

This clonotype appeared a few times. J is TRBJ1-1 and V is TRBV7-2; 9 bases line up with TRBD1. Germline CDR1 and CDR2: SGHTA and FQGNSA. The CDR3 is 17 amino acids. With V trimmed by 5 bases and J by 0 bases, 10 bases remained unmatched. In nucleotides, the CDR3 is TGTGCCAGCAGCGTCGTCCCGGGACAGGGAGTGAACACTGAAGCTTTCTTT. Translation: CASSVVPGQGVNTEAFF.

The CDR3 is CASGGGNTEAFF. Written as DNA, the CDR3 is TGTGCCAGCGGCGGGGGCAACACTGAAGCTTTCTTT. This chain joins TRBV27 and TRBJ1-1, with D possibly matching TRBD1 (6 bases). The CDR3 is 12 residues long. Germline V gene sequence: CDR1 MNHEY, CDR2 SMNVEV (reference sequence). V dropped 8 bases and J dropped 2 bases, with 9 bases sitting between them.

The chain recombines TRBV6-6 with TRBJ2-3; D is uncertain. The CDR3 spans 16 residues. Germline assignment: CDR1 MNHNY and CDR2 SVGAGI (reference sequence). V was shortened by 0 bases and J by 12 bases, with 22 bases between the two germline ends. The CDR3: CASSYSRQSTPVPQYF. In nucleotides, the CDR3 is TGTGCCAGCAGTTACTCGAGGCAATCGACCCCGGTTCCCCAGTATTTT.

Only a few counts were recorded for this clonotype. The chain employs TRBV4-3 and TRBJ1-6; D not certain. Germline V gene data show CDR1 as LGHNA and CDR2 as YSLEER. The V end lost 0 bases, the J end lost 10 bases, and 4 bases lay between the germline ends. This CDR3 is 12 amino acids long. The CDR3 coding sequence is TGCGCCAGCAGCCAAGAATCCTCACCCCTCCACTTT. This codes for CASSQESSPLHF.

This clonotype was found a few times. The chain carries TRBV4-2 and TRBJ2-1; D is possibly TRBD1 (6 bases). Trimming took off 4 bases at V and 7 bases at J, with 14 bases between the two ends. The germline V gene has CDR1 LGHNA and CDR2 YNFKEQ. CDR3 length equals 14 residues. CDR3 in DNA: TGTGCCAGCAGCCCCGCCCTCAGGGGAAATGAGCAGTTCTTC. The encoded protein is CASSPALRGNEQFF.

The chain has TRBV7-9 and TRBJ1-1, with D possibly TRBD1 on 6 matching bases. The CDR3 runs 16 residues. V lost 3 bases and J 1 base, leaving 15 bases between the germline ends. Germline V lookup: CDR1 SEHNR, CDR2 FQNEAQ (reference sequence). The CDR3 DNA sequence: TGTGCCAGCAGCTTTTTCAGGGGCGGAGAGAACACTGAAGCTTTCTTT. This encodes CASSFFRGGENTEAFF. Supplemented by reference TRBV7-9 and TRBJ1-1, the full variable domain reads DTGVSQNPRHKITKRGQNVTFRCDPISEHNRLYWYRQTLGQGPEFLTYFQNEAQLEKSRLLSDRFSAERPKGSFSTLEIQRTEQGDSAMYLCASSFFRGGENTEAFFGQGTRLTVV.

The V gene is TRBV5-1, the J gene TRBJ2-3; D is perhaps TRBD2 (6 bases). This CDR3 has 16 residues. V lost 3 bases, J lost 4 bases, and 18 bases lay in between. Germline V gene data show CDR1 as SGHRS and CDR2 as YFSETQ. DNA for the CDR3: TGCGCCAGCAGCTCGAATCGACTAGTTTTCTCAGATACGCAGTATTTT. Translation: CASSSNRLVFSDTQYF.

The rearrangement links TRBV12-3 or TRBV12-4 to TRBJ1-2; D may be TRBD1 (5 bases). The CDR3 consists of 14 residues. Trimming left V 8 bases short and J 0 bases short, with 13 bases between. The CDR3 region has the DNA TGTGCCAGCTCACCTAGGGGACCTAACTATGGCTACACCTTC. It translates to CASSPRGPNYGYTF.

In its sample, this clonotype was seen a few times. The chain employs TRBV15 and TRBJ1-1, with a weak D call TRBD1 (6 bases). Germline values: CDR1 LNHNV, CDR2 YYDKDF (reference sequence). The CDR3 is 16 residues long. With 3 bases removed from V and 3 bases from J, the gap between germline ends came to 17 bases. CDR3 in DNA: TGTGCCACCAGCAGCCTATACAGGGAGAGGGACACTGAAGCTTTCTTT. As protein: CATSSLYRERDTEAFF.

This clonotype was detected a few times. The gene calls are TRBV7-2 and TRBJ2-5, with TRBD2 identical over 7 bases. J gave up 5 bases and V 0 bases, and 6 bases lay outside the gene matches. CDR1 is SGHTA and CDR2 is FQGNSA in the germline V gene. The CDR3 runs to 15 residues. The CDR3 nucleotides read TGTGCCAGCAGCTTAGCCGGGGGAGGGTGGGAGACCCAGTACTTC. It translates to CASSLAGGGWETQYF.

This clonotype has only a few counts. V is TRBV9 and J is TRBJ2-6, with D perhaps TRBD2 (6 bases). CDR3 length: 16 amino acids. The ends were cut back, 3 bases at V and 4 bases at J, with 14 bases in the middle. The germline V gene has CDR1 SGDLS and CDR2 YYNGEE. Here the CDR3 DNA reads TGTGCCAGCAGCGACCCGCGGGGCAGGGGGGCCAACGTCCTGACTTTC. It yields the protein CASSDPRGRGANVLTF.

Only a few counts were recorded for this clonotype. This chain connects TRBV5-1 to TRBJ2-5; 9 bases are a match to TRBD1. Germline V gene sequence: CDR1 SGHRS, CDR2 YFSETQ. J gave up 3 bases and V 4 bases, and 13 bases lay outside the gene matches. The CDR3 consists of 17 residues. The CDR3 sequence: CASSPPRTGEGKETQYF. The CDR3 DNA follows: TGCGCCAGCAGCCCACCTCGGACAGGGGAGGGGAAAGAGACCCAGTACTTC.

This clonotype was detected many times. The chain links TRBV7-6 to TRBJ2-4; 11 bases are a match to TRBD1. V lost 4 bases, J lost 8 bases, and 7 bases stayed unmatched. The CDR3 sequence is 15 residues long. Germline lookup yields CDR1 SGHVS and CDR2 FNYEAQ. The CDR3 nucleotides read TGTGCCAGCAGCTCCTCCTCGGGACAGGGGGACATTCAGTACTTC. It specifies CASSSSSGQGDIQYF. Full variable domain (missing parts from reference TRBV7-6 and TRBJ2-4): GAGVSQSPRYKVTKRGQDVALRCDPISGHVSLYWYRQALGQGPEFLTYFNYEAQQDKSGLPNDRFSAERPEGSISTLTIQRTEQRDSAMYRCASSSSSGQGDIQYFGAGTRLSVL.

The chain couples TRBV9 to TRBJ1-1; 8 nucleotides agree with TRBD1. Germline CDR1 and CDR2: SGDLS and YYNGEE. The CDR3 runs 17 residues. V lost 2 bases, J lost 4 bases, and 13 bases stayed unmatched. CDR3 protein: CASSVGQGFVFGTEAFF. The CDR3 DNA reads as TGTGCCAGCAGCGTTGGACAGGGATTCGTTTTCGGCACTGAAGCTTTCTTT. Filled out from reference TRBV9 and TRBJ1-1, the complete variable domain reads DSGVTQTPKHLITATGQRVTLRCSPRSGDLSVYWYQQSLDQGLQFLIQYYNGEERAKGNILERFSAQQFPDLHSELNLSSLELGDSALYFCASSVGQGFVFGTEAFFGQGTRLTVV.